This is a list of T cell receptor beta chains from one sample in a study of tumor-infiltrating lymphocytes in primary liver carcinoma. A single record per CDR3 protein comes from TCRdb applying MiXCR to the multiplex PCR reads. Found here are a few hundred thousand distinct CDR3 sequences, around 50% of them singletons; the top ten hold approximately 15%. The sequencing sample was made of peripheral blood. The source is a woman in her 30s with primary liver carcinoma and hepatitis B virus infection. Each CDR3 is given with its conserved first and last residue. A D gene is named only where the DNA matches it firmly. Clone size appears in some rows only: once, few, many, or a class for an expanded clone.

V gene: TRBV5-4
J gene: TRBJ1-3
D gene: .
clone size: few
CDR3 DNA: TGTGCCAGCAGCCGGACTGAGCCTGGAAACACCATATATTTT
CDR3 protein: CASSRTEPGNTIYF

V gene: TRBV4-1
J gene: TRBJ2-7
D gene: TRBD1
clone size: many
CDR3 DNA: TGCGCCAGCAGCTGGGACAGGGACTACGAGCAGTACTTC
CDR3 protein: CASSWDRDYEQYF

V gene: TRBV6-1
J gene: TRBJ2-1
D gene: .
clone size: .
CDR3 DNA: TGTGCCAGCAGTGCAGTCAGCTACAATGAGCAGTTCTTC
CDR3 protein: CASSAVSYNEQFF

V gene: TRBV11-1
J gene: TRBJ2-1
D gene: .
clone size: .
CDR3 DNA: TGTGCCAGCAGCTTAGCGTCGCAGGGTAGGAATGAGCAGCTCTTC
CDR3 protein: CASSLASQGRNEQLF

V gene: TRBV6-2/TRBV6-3
J gene: TRBJ1-1
D gene: .
clone size: many
CDR3 DNA: TGTGCCAGCAGCCCCCAGGGATCTGAAGCTTTCTTT
CDR3 protein: CASSPQGSEAFF

V gene: TRBV29-1
J gene: TRBJ2-7
D gene: TRBD1
clone size: .
CDR3 DNA: TGCAGCGGAACCGAGACAGGGGGCGACGAACAGTACTTC
CDR3 protein: CSGTETGGDEQYF

V gene: TRBV11-2
J gene: TRBJ2-7
D gene: .
clone size: .
CDR3 DNA: TGTGCCAGCAGCTTAGCTTTCGAGCAGTATTTC
CDR3 protein: CASSLAFEQYF

V gene: TRBV29-1
J gene: TRBJ2-4
D gene: .
clone size: .
CDR3 DNA: TGCAGCGCAGCACAAAACAGGGGCCCGGGGGGGGACATTCAGTACTTC
CDR3 protein: CSAAQNRGPGGDIQYF

V gene: TRBV4-1
J gene: TRBJ2-5
D gene: .
clone size: .
CDR3 DNA: TGCGCCAGCAGCCAGGGAGACTTATCCAACCAAGAGACCCAGTACTTC
CDR3 protein: CASSQGDLSNQETQYF

V gene: TRBV6-6
J gene: TRBJ1-3
D gene: .
clone size: .
CDR3 DNA: TGTGCCAGCAGCGACCCAGGGTTTATTGGAAACACCATATATTTT
CDR3 protein: CASSDPGFIGNTIYF

V gene: TRBV4-1
J gene: TRBJ2-5
D gene: TRBD2
clone size: .
CDR3 DNA: TGCGCCAGCAGCCAACAAGCGGGAGTCGAGGCCCAGTACTTC
CDR3 protein: CASSQQAGVEAQYF

V gene: TRBV4-1
J gene: TRBJ2-5
D gene: .
clone size: .
CDR3 DNA: TGCGTCAGCAGCCAAGGCACTAACGGACAAGAGACCCAGTACTTC
CDR3 protein: CVSSQGTNGQETQYF

V gene: TRBV2
J gene: TRBJ2-3
D gene: .
clone size: .
CDR3 DNA: TGTGCCAGCTGGGGGTGGACAGATACGCAGTATTTT
CDR3 protein: CASWGWTDTQYF

V gene: TRBV6-1
J gene: TRBJ2-3
D gene: TRBD2
clone size: few
CDR3 DNA: TGTGCCAGCGTGGGAGGGGACGTACAGGGCACAGATACGCAGTATTTT
CDR3 protein: CASVGGDVQGTDTQYF

V gene: TRBV10-3
J gene: TRBJ2-1
D gene: TRBD2
clone size: .
CDR3 DNA: TGTGCCATCAGTGACCCGGAGCGGGAAAATGAACAGTTCTTC
CDR3 protein: CAISDPERENEQFF

V gene: TRBV11-2
J gene: TRBJ2-7
D gene: .
clone size: many
CDR3 DNA: TGTGCCAGCAGCTTTGAGGGTTACGAGCAGTACTTC
CDR3 protein: CASSFEGYEQYF

V gene: TRBV28
J gene: TRBJ2-1
D gene: TRBD1
clone size: once
CDR3 DNA: TGTGCCAGCAGGGGGTATGGGACAGGTGCCTTCTATGAGCAGTTCTTC
CDR3 protein: CASRGYGTGAFYEQFF

V gene: TRBV6-2/TRBV6-3
J gene: TRBJ2-2
D gene: .
clone size: .
CDR3 DNA: TGTGGCAGCAGTTTGGTGGGAGCCCTCCCCGGGGAGCTGTTTTTT
CDR3 protein: CGSSLVGALPGELFF

V gene: TRBV5-1
J gene: TRBJ2-3
D gene: .
clone size: .
CDR3 DNA: TGCGCCAGCAGCTTGGAAGGGCGAGCGGGCACAGATACGCAGTATTTT
CDR3 protein: CASSLEGRAGTDTQYF

V gene: TRBV7-9
J gene: TRBJ1-1
D gene: TRBD1
clone size: few
CDR3 DNA: TGTGCCAGCAGCCCTCCGGGACAGGGGGCGAACACTGAAGCTTTCTTT
CDR3 protein: CASSPPGQGANTEAFF

V gene: TRBV11-2
J gene: TRBJ2-4
D gene: .
clone size: many
CDR3 DNA: TGTGCCAGCAGCTTAGTAGTCGCTACAAACATTCAGTACTTC
CDR3 protein: CASSLVVATNIQYF

V gene: TRBV5-4
J gene: TRBJ2-4
D gene: .
clone size: once
CDR3 DNA: TGTGCCAGCAGCTTTGGAAGGGGTGAGGCCAAAAACATTCAGTACTTC
CDR3 protein: CASSFGRGEAKNIQYF

V gene: TRBV12-3/TRBV12-4
J gene: TRBJ2-4
D gene: .
clone size: many
CDR3 DNA: TGTGCCAGCAGTTTACGATTCCCCGGGACCCAGGCGTACTTC
CDR3 protein: CASSLRFPGTQAYF

V gene: TRBV28
J gene: TRBJ1-5
D gene: .
clone size: .
CDR3 DNA: TGTGTCAGCCATTCGACAGCCAATCAGCCCCAGCATTTT
CDR3 protein: CVSHSTANQPQHF

V gene: TRBV25-1
J gene: TRBJ1-1
D gene: .
clone size: .
CDR3 DNA: TGTGCCAGCAGTGAATCTAGGGGCAGCGGGAGTATCGGTGAAGCTTTCTTT
CDR3 protein: CASSESRGSGSIGEAFF

V gene: TRBV28
J gene: TRBJ2-5
D gene: TRBD2
clone size: .
CDR3 DNA: TGTGCCAGCGCCCGGGGAGGGCAAGAGACCCAGTACTTC
CDR3 protein: CASARGGQETQYF

V gene: TRBV5-1
J gene: TRBJ1-3
D gene: TRBD1
clone size: .
CDR3 DNA: TGCGCCAGCAGTCGAGGACAGGCAAGCTCTGGAAACACCATATATTTT
CDR3 protein: CASSRGQASSGNTIYF

V gene: TRBV6-6
J gene: TRBJ2-5
D gene: .
clone size: .
CDR3 DNA: TGTGTCAGCAGTTCCTACCAGGGGTCGGGAGAGACCCAGTACTTC
CDR3 protein: CVSSSYQGSGETQYF

V gene: TRBV28
J gene: TRBJ1-2
D gene: .
clone size: .
CDR3 DNA: TGTGCCAGCAGTTTAGGAGGGGTTTACGGCTACACCTTC
CDR3 protein: CASSLGGVYGYTF

V gene: TRBV28
J gene: TRBJ1-3
D gene: .
clone size: .
CDR3 DNA: TGTGCCAGCAGTCCCCCCCCAGGAGGCTCTGGAAACACCATATATTTT
CDR3 protein: CASSPPPGGSGNTIYF

V gene: TRBV5-5
J gene: TRBJ2-5
D gene: TRBD2
clone size: .
CDR3 DNA: TGTGCCAGCAGCTTGGGACTAGCGAGGCGAGAGACCCAGTACTTC
CDR3 protein: CASSLGLARRETQYF

V gene: TRBV6-5
J gene: TRBJ2-7
D gene: TRBD1
clone size: few
CDR3 DNA: TGTGCCAGCAGTTCCTACAGGGGCTTGGCGTACTTC
CDR3 protein: CASSSYRGLAYF

V gene: TRBV11-3
J gene: TRBJ2-7
D gene: TRBD1
clone size: many
CDR3 DNA: TGTGCCAGCAGTCGGACAGGGAGTTCCTACGAGCAGTACTTC
CDR3 protein: CASSRTGSSYEQYF

V gene: TRBV5-1
J gene: TRBJ2-2
D gene: .
clone size: .
CDR3 DNA: TGCGCCAGCAGCTCAAAAGCCACCCCGGCCACCGGGGAGCTGTTTTTT
CDR3 protein: CASSSKATPATGELFF

V gene: TRBV5-1
J gene: TRBJ2-3
D gene: TRBD2
clone size: .
CDR3 DNA: TGCGCCAGCAGCTTGTCCTCTGGACTAGCGGGAGGGGGAGATACGCAGTATTTT
CDR3 protein: CASSLSSGLAGGGDTQYF

V gene: TRBV10-3
J gene: TRBJ2-1
D gene: .
clone size: .
CDR3 DNA: TGTGCCATCAGCCGCAAACCAGGGGTAGATGAGCAGTTCTTC
CDR3 protein: CAISRKPGVDEQFF

V gene: TRBV18
J gene: TRBJ2-5
D gene: .
clone size: .
CDR3 DNA: TGTGCCAGCTCACCACCGGTCATTGAGACCCAGTACTTC
CDR3 protein: CASSPPVIETQYF

V gene: TRBV12-3/TRBV12-4
J gene: TRBJ1-5
D gene: .
clone size: few
CDR3 DNA: TGTGCCAGCAGTGATAACACAGGGATGGAGAATCAGCCCCAGCATTTT
CDR3 protein: CASSDNTGMENQPQHF

V gene: TRBV11-2
J gene: TRBJ2-7
D gene: TRBD1
clone size: .
CDR3 DNA: TGTGCCAGCAACGCAGGGACAGGCTACGAGCAGTACTTC
CDR3 protein: CASNAGTGYEQYF

V gene: TRBV5-8
J gene: TRBJ2-5
D gene: .
clone size: .
CDR3 DNA: TGTGCCAGCCTGCTAGGAGAGACCCAGTACTTC
CDR3 protein: CASLLGETQYF

V gene: TRBV7-9
J gene: TRBJ2-2
D gene: .
clone size: .
CDR3 DNA: TGTGCCAGCAGCTTAAAAAGGGGGGTCGGCACCGGGGAGCTGTTTTTT
CDR3 protein: CASSLKRGVGTGELFF

V gene: TRBV11-2
J gene: TRBJ2-7
D gene: .
clone size: many
CDR3 DNA: TGTGCCAGCAGGTCTGGGTTAGTCTCCTACGAGCAGTACTTC
CDR3 protein: CASRSGLVSYEQYF

V gene: TRBV5-4
J gene: TRBJ2-1
D gene: TRBD2
clone size: .
CDR3 DNA: TGTGCCAGCAGCACGTCCACTAGCGGGAGGGCCTCGTCCTACAATGAGCAGTTCTTC
CDR3 protein: CASSTSTSGRASSYNEQFF

V gene: TRBV5-6
J gene: TRBJ1-2
D gene: TRBD1
clone size: .
CDR3 DNA: TGTGCCAGCAGCTCCGGGACAGAGATAGCTTGGGGCTATGGCTACACCTTC
CDR3 protein: CASSSGTEIAWGYGYTF

V gene: TRBV12-3/TRBV12-4
J gene: TRBJ2-7
D gene: .
clone size: few
CDR3 DNA: TGTGCCAGCAGCTTGGACTCTACTAGGCGGGAGCAGTACTTC
CDR3 protein: CASSLDSTRREQYF

V gene: TRBV12-3/TRBV12-4
J gene: TRBJ2-7
D gene: .
clone size: many
CDR3 DNA: TGTGCCAGCAGTTTAGCATGGGCTCGGGACGAGCAGTACTTC
CDR3 protein: CASSLAWARDEQYF

V gene: TRBV29-1
J gene: TRBJ1-2
D gene: .
clone size: many
CDR3 DNA: TGCAGCGTCTCGACAACTAACTATGGCTACACCTTC
CDR3 protein: CSVSTTNYGYTF